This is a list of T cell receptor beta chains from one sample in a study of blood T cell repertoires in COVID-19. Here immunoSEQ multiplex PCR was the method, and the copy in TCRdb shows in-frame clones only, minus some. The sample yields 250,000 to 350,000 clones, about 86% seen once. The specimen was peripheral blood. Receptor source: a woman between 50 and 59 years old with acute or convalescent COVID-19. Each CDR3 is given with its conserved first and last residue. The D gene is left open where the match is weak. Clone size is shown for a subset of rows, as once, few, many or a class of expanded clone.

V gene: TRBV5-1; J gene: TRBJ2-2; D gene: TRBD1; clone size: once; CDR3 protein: CASRWTGGRTGELFF; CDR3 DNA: TGCGCCAGCAGGTGGACAGGGGGCAGGACCGGGGAGCTGTTTTTT
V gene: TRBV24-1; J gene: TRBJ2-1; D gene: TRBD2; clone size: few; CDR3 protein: CATSDSGLAEGNEQFF; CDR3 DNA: TGTGCCACCAGTGATTCGGGACTAGCGGAGGGCAATGAGCAGTTCTTC
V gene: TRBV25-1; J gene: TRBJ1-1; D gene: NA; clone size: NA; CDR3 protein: CASSDPLTGNTEAFF; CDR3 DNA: TGTGCCAGCAGTGATCCCTTGACAGGGAACACTGAAGCTTTCTTT
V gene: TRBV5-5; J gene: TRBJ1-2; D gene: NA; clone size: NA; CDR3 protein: CASSLTPPGDGYTF; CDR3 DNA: TGTGCCAGCAGCTTGACCCCTCCCGGGGATGGCTACACCTTC
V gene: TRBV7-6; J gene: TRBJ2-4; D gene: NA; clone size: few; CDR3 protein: CASSLEDGEGDIQYF; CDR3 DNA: TGTGCCAGCAGCTTAGAGGACGGGGAGGGGGACATTCAGTACTTC
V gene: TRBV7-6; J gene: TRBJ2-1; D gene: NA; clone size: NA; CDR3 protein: CASSLSRGGINEQFF; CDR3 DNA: TGTGCCAGCAGCCTGTCGAGGGGAGGAATCAATGAGCAGTTCTTC
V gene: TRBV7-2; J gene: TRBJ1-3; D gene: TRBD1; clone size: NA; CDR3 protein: CASSSLRDRGSGNTIYF; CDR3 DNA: TGTGCCAGCAGCTCGCTGCGGGACAGGGGGTCTGGAAACACCATATATTTT
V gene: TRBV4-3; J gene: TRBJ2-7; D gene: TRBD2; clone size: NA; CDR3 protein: CANLTSGSIHEQYF; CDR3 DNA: TGCGCCAACCTTACTAGCGGGAGTATCCACGAGCAGTACTTC
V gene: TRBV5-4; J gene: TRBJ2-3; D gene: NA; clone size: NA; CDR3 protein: CASSERDISDTQYF; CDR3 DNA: TGTGCCAGCAGCGAGCGGGACATTTCAGATACGCAGTATTTT
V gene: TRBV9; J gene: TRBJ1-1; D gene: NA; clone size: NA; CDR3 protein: CASSAPQGMRAFF; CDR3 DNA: TGTGCCAGCAGCGCACCACAGGGAATGAGGGCTTTCTTT
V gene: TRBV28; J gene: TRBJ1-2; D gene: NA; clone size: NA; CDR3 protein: CASKKQGVNGYTF; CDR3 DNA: TGTGCCAGCAAAAAACAGGGAGTCAATGGCTACACCTTC
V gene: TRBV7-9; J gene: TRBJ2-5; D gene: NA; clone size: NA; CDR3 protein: CASSLDRVAETQYF; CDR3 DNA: TGTGCCAGCAGCTTAGACAGGGTGGCAGAGACCCAGTACTTC
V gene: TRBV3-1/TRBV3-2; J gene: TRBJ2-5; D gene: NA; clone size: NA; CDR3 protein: CASSQDRIYKETQYF; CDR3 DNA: TGTGCCAGCAGCCAAGATCGCATTTACAAAGAGACCCAGTACTTC
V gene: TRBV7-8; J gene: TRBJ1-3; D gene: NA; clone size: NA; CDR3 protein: CASSNAGRSSGNTIYF; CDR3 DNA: TGTGCCAGCAGCAACGCCGGGAGGAGCTCTGGAAACACCATATATTTT
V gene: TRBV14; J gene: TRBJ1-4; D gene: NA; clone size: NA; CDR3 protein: CASSDRRGSSKLFF; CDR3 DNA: TGTGCCAGCAGCGACCGGAGGGGATCGTCAAAACTGTTTTTT
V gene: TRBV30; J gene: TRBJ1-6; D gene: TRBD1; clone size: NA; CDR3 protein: CAWSTAGGNSPLHF; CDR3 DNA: TGTGCCTGGAGTACCGCAGGGGGTAATTCACCCCTCCACTTT
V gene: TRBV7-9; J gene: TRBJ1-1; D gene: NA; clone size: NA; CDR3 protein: CASSLTRETEAFF; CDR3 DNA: TGTGCCAGCAGCTTAACGAGGGAAACTGAAGCTTTCTTT
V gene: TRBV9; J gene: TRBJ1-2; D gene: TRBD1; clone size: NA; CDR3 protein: CASSPIGQASVNYGYTF; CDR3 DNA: TGTGCCAGCAGCCCCATTGGACAGGCTTCAGTTAACTATGGCTACACCTTC
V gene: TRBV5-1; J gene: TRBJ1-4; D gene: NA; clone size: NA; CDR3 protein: CASSLAGANEKLFF; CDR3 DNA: TGCGCCAGCAGCTTGGCAGGGGCTAATGAAAAACTGTTTTTT
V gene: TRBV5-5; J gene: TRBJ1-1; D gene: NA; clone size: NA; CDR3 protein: CASSLESRSNTEAFF; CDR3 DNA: TGTGCCAGCAGCTTGGAAAGCAGGTCAAACACTGAAGCTTTCTTT
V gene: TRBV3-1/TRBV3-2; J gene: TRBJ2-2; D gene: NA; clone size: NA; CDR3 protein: CASSQSRQVGELFF; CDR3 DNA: TGTGCCAGCAGCCAATCCCGACAGGTCGGGGAGCTGTTTTTT
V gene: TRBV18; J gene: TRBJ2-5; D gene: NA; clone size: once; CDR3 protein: CASSVNGGRQETQYF; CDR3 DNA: TGTGCCAGCTCCGTAAACGGGGGGCGACAAGAGACCCAGTACTTC
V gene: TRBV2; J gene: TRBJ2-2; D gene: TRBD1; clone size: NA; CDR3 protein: CASSGTVNTGELFF; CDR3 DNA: TGTGCCAGCTCCGGGACAGTGAACACCGGGGAGCTGTTTTTT
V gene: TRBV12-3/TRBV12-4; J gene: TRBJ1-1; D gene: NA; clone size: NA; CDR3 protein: CASLGISPEAFF; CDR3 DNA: TGTGCCAGCCTGGGCATATCTCCTGAAGCTTTCTTT
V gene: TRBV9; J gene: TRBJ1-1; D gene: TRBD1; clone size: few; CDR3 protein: CASSVGGRGATEAFF; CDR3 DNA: TGTGCCAGCAGCGTAGGGGGCAGGGGGGCCACGGAAGCTTTCTTT
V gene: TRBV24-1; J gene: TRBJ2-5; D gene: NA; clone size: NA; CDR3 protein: CATSVGETQYF; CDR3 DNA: TGTGCCACCAGTGTCGGGGAGACCCAGTACTTC
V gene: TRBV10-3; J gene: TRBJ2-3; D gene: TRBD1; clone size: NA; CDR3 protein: CAISGAGTGLYTQYF; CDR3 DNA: TGTGCCATCAGTGGGGCCGGGACAGGGTTATATACGCAGTATTTT
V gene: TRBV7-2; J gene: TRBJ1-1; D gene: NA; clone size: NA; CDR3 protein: CASSSFTGYTEAFF; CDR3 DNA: TGTGCCAGCAGCAGCTTTACAGGGTACACTGAAGCTTTCTTT
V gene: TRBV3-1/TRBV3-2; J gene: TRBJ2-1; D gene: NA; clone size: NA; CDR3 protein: CASSQDGVSEQFF; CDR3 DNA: TGTGCCAGCAGCCAAGATGGAGTGAGTGAGCAGTTCTTC
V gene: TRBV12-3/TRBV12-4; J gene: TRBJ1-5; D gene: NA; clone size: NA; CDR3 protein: CASSQLNQPQHF; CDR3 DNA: TGTGCCAGCAGTCAACTGAATCAGCCCCAGCATTTT
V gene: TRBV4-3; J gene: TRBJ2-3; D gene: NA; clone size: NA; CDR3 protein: CASSQTGAGGTDTQYF; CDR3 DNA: TGCGCCAGCAGCCAGACGGGGGCGGGGGGCACAGATACGCAGTATTTT
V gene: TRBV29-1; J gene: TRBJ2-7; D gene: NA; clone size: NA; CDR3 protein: CSVAGGGNEQYF; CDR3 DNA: TGCAGCGTTGCTGGGGGCGGAAACGAGCAGTACTTC
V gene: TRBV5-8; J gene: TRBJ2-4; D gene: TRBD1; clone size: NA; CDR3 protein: CASSLAGGGIQYF; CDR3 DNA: TGTGCCAGCAGCTTGGCAGGGGGTGGCATTCAGTACTTC
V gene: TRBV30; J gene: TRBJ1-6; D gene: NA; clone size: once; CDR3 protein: CAWSVSTAGRPLHF; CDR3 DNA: TGTGCCTGGAGTGTCTCGACAGCGGGTAGGCCCCTCCACTTT
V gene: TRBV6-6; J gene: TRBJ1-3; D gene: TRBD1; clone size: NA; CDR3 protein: CASSWTGAGDTIYF; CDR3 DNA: TGTGCCAGCAGTTGGACAGGGGCTGGGGACACCATATATTTT
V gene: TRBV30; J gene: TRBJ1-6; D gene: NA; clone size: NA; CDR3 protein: CAYSDGNNSPLHF; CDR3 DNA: TGTGCCTATTCGGACGGGAATAATTCACCCCTCCACTTT
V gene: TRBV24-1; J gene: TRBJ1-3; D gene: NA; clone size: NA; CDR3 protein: CATSDSRGGNTIYF; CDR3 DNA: TGTGCCACCAGTGACTCGCGGGGGGGAAACACCATATATTTT
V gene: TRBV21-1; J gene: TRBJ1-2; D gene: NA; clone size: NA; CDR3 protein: CASSKMKGAQGYGYTF; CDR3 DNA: TGTGCCAGCAGCAAAATGAAGGGGGCGCAAGGCTATGGCTACACCTTC
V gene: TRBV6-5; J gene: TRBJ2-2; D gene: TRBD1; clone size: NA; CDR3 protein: CASSPTGTNTGELFF; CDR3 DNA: TGTGCCAGCAGCCCGACAGGGACGAACACCGGGGAGCTGTTTTTT
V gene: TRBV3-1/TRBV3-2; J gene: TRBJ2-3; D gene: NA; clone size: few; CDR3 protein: CASSLRGVSTDTQYF; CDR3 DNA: TGTGCCAGCAGCCTCAGGGGGGTAAGCACAGATACGCAGTATTTT
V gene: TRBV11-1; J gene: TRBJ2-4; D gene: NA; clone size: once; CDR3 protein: CASASYGGNIQYF; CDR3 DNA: TGTGCCTCAGCATCCTACGGGGGAAACATTCAGTACTTC
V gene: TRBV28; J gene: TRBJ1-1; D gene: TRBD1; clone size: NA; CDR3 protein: CASSPGTGGTGLRTEAFF; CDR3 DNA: TGTGCCAGCAGTCCCGGGACAGGGGGCACGGGGTTAAGGACTGAAGCTTTCTTT
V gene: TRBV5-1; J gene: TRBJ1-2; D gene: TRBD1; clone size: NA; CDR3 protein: CASSFTGGDGYTF; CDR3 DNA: TGCGCCAGCAGCTTCACAGGGGGAGATGGCTACACCTTC
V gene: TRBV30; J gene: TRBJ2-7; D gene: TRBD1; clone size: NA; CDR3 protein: CAWSRTGGSYEQYF; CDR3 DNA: TGTGCCTGGTCTCGGACAGGGGGCTCCTACGAGCAGTACTTC
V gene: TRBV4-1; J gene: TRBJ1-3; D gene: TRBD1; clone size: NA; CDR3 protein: CASSRSHTGGSGNTIYF; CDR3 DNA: TGCGCCAGCAGCCGAAGTCATACAGGGGGCTCTGGAAACACCATATATTTT
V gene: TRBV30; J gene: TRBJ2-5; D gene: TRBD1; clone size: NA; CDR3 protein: CAWRRQGGKETQYF; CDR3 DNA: TGTGCCTGGCGCCGACAGGGGGGCAAAGAGACCCAGTACTTC
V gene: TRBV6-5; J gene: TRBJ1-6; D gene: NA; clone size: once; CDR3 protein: CASSTLIGGSPLHF; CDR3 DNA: TGTGCCAGCAGTACCCTAATCGGGGGTTCACCCCTCCACTTT
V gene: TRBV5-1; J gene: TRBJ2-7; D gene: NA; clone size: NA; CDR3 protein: CASSLRGDSYEQYF; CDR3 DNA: TGCGCCAGCAGCTTGAGGGGCGATAGTTACGAGCAGTACTTC
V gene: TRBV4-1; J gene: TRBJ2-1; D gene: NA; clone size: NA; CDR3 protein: CASSQGLTYGDEQFF; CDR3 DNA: TGCGCCAGCAGCCAAGGGTTGACCTACGGGGATGAGCAGTTCTTC
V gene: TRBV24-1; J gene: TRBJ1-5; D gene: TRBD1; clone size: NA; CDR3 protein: CATSEPGQGGESNQPQHF; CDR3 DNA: TGTGCCACCAGTGAACCGGGACAGGGAGGGGAAAGCAATCAGCCCCAGCATTTT
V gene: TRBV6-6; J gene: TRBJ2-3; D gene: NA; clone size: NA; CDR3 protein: CASSFGGRDTQYF; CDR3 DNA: TGTGCCAGCAGTTTTGGGGGGAGGGATACGCAGTATTTT
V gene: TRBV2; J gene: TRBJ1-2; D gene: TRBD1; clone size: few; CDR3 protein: CASSFRGRDYGYTF; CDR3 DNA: TGTGCCAGCAGCTTTAGGGGGCGCGACTATGGCTACACCTTC
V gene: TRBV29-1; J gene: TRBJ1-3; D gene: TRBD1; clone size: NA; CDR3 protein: CSVKGQDSGNTIYF; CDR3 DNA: TGCAGCGTAAAGGGACAGGACTCTGGAAACACCATATATTTT
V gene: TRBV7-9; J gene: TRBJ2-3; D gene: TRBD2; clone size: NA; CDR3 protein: CASCRGLAETTDTQYF; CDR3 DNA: TGTGCCAGTTGTAGAGGACTAGCGGAGACCACAGATACGCAGTATTTT
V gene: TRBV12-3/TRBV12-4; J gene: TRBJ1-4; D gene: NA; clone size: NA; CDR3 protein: CASKPGRHEKLFF; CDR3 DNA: TGTGCCAGCAAACCCGGGAGGCATGAAAAACTGTTTTTT
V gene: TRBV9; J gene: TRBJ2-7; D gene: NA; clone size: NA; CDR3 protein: CASSLGGLGNEQYF; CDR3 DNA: TGTGCCAGCAGCCTCGGAGGCCTCGGGAACGAGCAGTACTTC